This TCR beta chain originates from a study of tumor-infiltrating lymphocytes in primary liver carcinoma (dated by TCRdb to 2017 to 2019). Study-level background: Hepatocellular carcinoma (four) or combined HCC and intrahepatic cholangiocarcinoma (one) was present in the five patients, who were three men and two women aged 30 to 69 years. The tumors of the five patients were staged as T1-T3 N0M0, with maximum diameters ranging from roughly 4 to 10 cm. Roughly 3.5 to 7.5 million productive TCRbeta reads were obtained per sample, and no significant difference in read depth was found between tissue types. Across five regions of each liver tumor, along with adjacent normal tissue and blood, the study brought together TCRbeta repertoire sequencing, expression microarrays and whole-exome sequencing. A total of roughly 35 specimens from 5 patients underwent TCRbeta repertoire sequencing, comprising roughly 25 tumor regions, 5 adjacent noncancerous liver tissues and 5 peripheral blood samples. Agilent mRNA microarray profiling was performed on the approximately 26 tumor region samples to relate TCRbeta repertoire diversity to the local molecular phenotype. Reproducibility between technical replicate repertoires was high, with correlation coefficients above 0.95 and mean shared-clone rates about 0.9.

Without any cell sorting, total RNA and DNA were co-extracted from approximately 20-30 mg of bulk tissue using the AllPrep DNA/RNA mini kit. Between late 2015 and 2016, a few patients in China with histopathologically diagnosed primary liver carcinoma had surgical resection. Patients had chronic HBV infection and were treatment-naive at sampling. Each tumor was sampled at five spatially separated regions: the superior, inferior, left-lateral and right-lateral poles and the tumor centre. According to histology, viable tumor cells made up more than 85% of every tumor sample. Each fresh piece of tumor and adjacent tissue was cut in two, with one half stored in RNAlater at -80 degrees C and the other half sent for histology. A constant-region primer and ProtoScript II reverse transcriptase were used to reverse-transcribe TCRbeta-specific cDNA from around 540 ng total RNA. Construction of the TCRbeta libraries relied on three nested rounds of multiplex PCR, following a slightly modified ARM-PCR procedure. Multiplex TRBV1-TRBV30 forward primers and a Cbeta reverse primer were used in the first two PCR rounds, each of which was run for around 10 cycles. Sample barcodes and Illumina adapters were added in a final 25-cycle PCR with Deep VentR polymerase. Before sequencing, amplicons of 200-500 bp were purified from gel using a QIAquick gel extraction kit. The TCRbeta amplicons were sequenced with 250-bp paired-end reads on an Illumina HiSeq 2500. The source study handled its data this way. Reads were quality-trimmed with Trimmomatic v0.33, and paired reads were merged with FLASH v1.2.11 to recover full CDR3 sequences. V, D and J germline segments were assigned to the rearranged TCRbeta sequences using MiGEC v1.2.1b. Clonotype statistics and Shannon-Wiener diversity indices were computed with VDJtools v1.0.0. Except for diversity analysis, only the 250 most abundant clonotypes of each sample were used in subsequent analyses to reduce sampling bias. TCRdb reprocessed the public reads (quality trimming at Q25 with fastp, clone calling with MiXCR) and kept in-frame beta chains. Entries that share a CDR3 protein sequence are merged under the most common genes and DNA. The V and J calls follow TCRdb's processing rather than the paper's. The sample profile shows tens of thousands of distinct CDR3 sequences; around 70% of them were found once. The ten largest clonotypes hold approximately 20% of the sample.

This clonotype was observed once. This receptor's antigen is unknown. Qualities for individual bases were not recorded, and no much larger clone is one base off. One read provides weak support. The germline V gene gives CDR1 as MDHEN and CDR2 as SYDVKM. Between the V and J ends, shortened by 2 bases and 2 bases respectively, the junction contains 6 bases. From its cysteine to its phenylalanine, the CDR3 spans 13 amino acids. Only the CDR3 part of the read is kept: 39 bases, read in frame from the first base. Paper-wide results and their limitations: The study included only five patients, and the authors note findings should be validated in a larger study. Only the TCR beta chain was sequenced, so true repertoire diversity is likely underestimated because unpaired alpha chains were not captured. Repertoire overlap was found to be higher between tumor regions (mean approximately 35%) than between tumor-adjacent (about 17%) or tumor-blood (about 15%) pairs, consistent with antigen-driven expansion. Only roughly 7-24% of top clones appeared in all five regions of a tumor, which suggests that tumor-infiltrating T cells are spatially heterogeneous. The top 250 clones accounted for a significantly greater share of the repertoire in tumors than in blood (p = 0.039). Bulk unsorted samples precluded comparing CD4+ and CD8+ T cell repertoires.

This receptor was taken from a man aged 35-49 years with primary liver carcinoma and hepatitis B virus infection. Sequencing input: liver tumor tissue from sampling region 1. The sample's cell subset or site label, decoded: tumor region T1, superior pole. The V and J genes are TRBV28 and TRBJ1-2; no confident D gene assignment can be made. The CDR3 reads CASSLGWNYGYTF. The sequence in DNA is TGTGCCAGCAGTTTAGGGTGGAACTATGGCTACACCTTC.